A single sample is the source of the 8 T cell receptor beta chains below, sequenced in a study of vaccination and CD4 T cells after COVID-19. TCRdb fed the PCR reads into MiXCR, producing one record per CDR3 protein. The repertoire holds 26,000 or so distinct CDR3 sequences, with approximately 51% as singletons. The time point denotes: late sampling 161 to 241 days after vaccination in a few convalescent patients. This specimen was CD4+ T cells from blood, taken about 7 months after SARS-CoV-2 vaccination. The source of these receptors is a human donor who had recovered from COVID-19.

This clonotype has more than one count but fewer than ten. The chain recombines TRBV7-9 with TRBJ2-7, with TRBD2 identical over 11 bases. The V gene end was trimmed by 1 base and the J gene end by 4 bases; junction bases not matched to a gene: 3. There are 15 residues in the CDR3. CDR1 and CDR2 from the germline V gene are SEHNR and FQNEAQ (reference sequence). DNA of the CDR3: TGTGCCAGCAGCTTAGGGAGGACTAGCGGGTACGAGCAGTACTTC. Residues: CASSLGRTSGYEQYF.

The CDR3 DNA reads TGTGCCAGCAGCTCCTCGGGGGGTTACGGCTATGGCTACACCTTC. Protein product: CASSSSGGYGYGYTF. This sequence joins TRBV7-6 and TRBJ1-2; a weak D match, TRBD1 (5 bases). The CDR3 runs 15 residues. The V end was cut by 4 bases, the J end by 4 bases, with 16 bases between. CDR1 SGHVS and CDR2 FNYEAQ come from the germline V gene.

Only a few counts were recorded for this clonotype. As DNA, the CDR3 is TGTGCCAGCAGTGGATGGGAGTCCGGCTACAATGAGCAGTTCTTC. Translation gives CASSGWESGYNEQFF. The V gene is TRBV6-1, the J gene TRBJ2-1, with a weak D call TRBD2 (5 bases). CDR1 MNHNS and CDR2 SASEGT come from the germline V gene. Deletions cut 4 bases from V and 3 bases from J, with 13 bases between. The CDR3 has 15 residues.

This clonotype was seen more than once but under ten times. The CDR3 sequence is CATRWDSNQPQHF. For the CDR3, the DNA is TGTGCCACCAGATGGGACAGCAATCAGCCCCAGCATTTT. This chain connects TRBV15 to TRBJ1-5, with D possibly matching TRBD1 (5 bases). V was cut by 6 bases and J by 1 base, with 7 bases left in between. The germline V gene has CDR1 LNHNV and CDR2 YYDKDF (reference sequence). This CDR3 has 13 amino acids.

This sequence joins TRBV6-1 and TRBJ2-3; D uncertain. Germline CDR1 and CDR2: MNHNS and SASEGT. This CDR3 region has 15 residues. The ends were cut back, 6 bases at V and 2 bases at J, with 15 bases in the middle. The CDR3 loop reads CASRNDTRLTDTQYF. As DNA, the CDR3 is TGTGCCAGCAGAAATGACACACGTCTCACAGATACGCAGTATTTT.

The chain joins TRBV28 to TRBJ2-7, with unresolved D. V lost 2 bases, J lost 1 base, and 9 bases lay in between. There are 14 residues in the CDR3. The germline V gene encodes CDR1 MDHEN and CDR2 SYDVKM. The CDR3 bases are TGTGCCAGCAGTTTACAACTCGTTTCCTACGAGCAGTACTTC. It specifies CASSLQLVSYEQYF.

This CDR3 is CASSKQGVGANVLTF. CDR3 coding DNA: TGTGCCAGCAGCAAACAGGGGGTTGGGGCCAACGTCCTGACTTTC. The rearrangement uses TRBV7-2 and TRBJ2-6, with 8 bases aligning to TRBD1. Germline-derived CDR1 and CDR2 are SGHTA and FQGNSA. The J segment lost 3 bases and the V segment lost 5 bases, leaving 3 bases of the junction unmatched. The CDR3 length is 15 residues.

There are a few counts of this clonotype. The rearrangement joins TRBV7-9 to TRBJ1-5, with 7 bases matching TRBD1. Per the germline V gene, CDR1 is SEHNR and CDR2 is FQNEAQ (reference sequence). V lost 5 bases to trimming and J lost 7 bases; unmatched junction nucleotides: 5. CDR3 length: 13 residues. The DNA of the CDR3 is TGTGCCAGCAGCCCCGAGACAGGGCAGCCCCAGCATTTT. It codes for CASSPETGQPQHF.